These 27 T cell receptor beta chains were sequenced from one sample in a study of T cells in Graves' hyperthyroidism and ophthalmopathy. TCR beta CDR3 sequences were amplified from RNA transcripts. TCR CDR3 regions were first amplified by RT-PCR with HTBI primers. From the multiplex PCR reads, TCRdb called clonotypes with MiXCR, one entry per CDR3 protein. The sample holds some 400,000 distinct CDR3 sequences, around an eighth seen once. The specimen was blood. The receptors shown here come from a young man with Graves' hyperthyroidism that later progressed to Graves' ophthalmopathy.

The gene calls are TRBV19 and TRBJ2-1, with 8 bases identical to TRBD1. The V segment lost 5 bases and the J segment 9 bases; nucleotides outside the gene matches: 3. The germline V gene encodes CDR1 LNHDA and CDR2 SQIVND (reference sequence). The CDR3 length is 12 residues. The CDR3 nucleotides read TGTGCCAGTAGTCAGGGACAGGCTGAGCAGTTCTTC. Translating it yields CASSQGQAEQFF.

This clonotype was found a few times. The junction shows a germline mismatch at one end, possibly a read error. The chain uses TRBV12-3 or TRBV12-4 and TRBJ2-1; 7 nucleotides match TRBD1. CDR3 length equals 12 residues. The CDR3: CAGSSRDRGQFF. The CDR3 DNA reads as TGTGCCGGCAGTTCCCGGGACAGAGGGCAGTTCTTC.

This clonotype was recorded many times. The chain uses TRBV6-8 and TRBJ2-7, with a possible D match to TRBD2 (6 bases). Germline-derived CDR1 and CDR2 are MNHGY and SAAAGT. V lost 5 bases, J lost 2 bases, and 13 bases lay in between. The CDR3 has 14 residues. The chain's CDR3 is CASSNPPGAYEQYF. CDR3 nucleotide sequence: TGTGCCAGCAGTAATCCTCCGGGGGCCTACGAGCAGTACTTC.

The chain links TRBV30 to TRBJ1-6, with TRBD1 matching over 7 bases. The CDR3 totals 14 residues. CDR1 and CDR2 from the germline V gene are GTSNPN and SVGIG (reference sequence). V dropped 0 bases and J dropped 8; count of bases not matched to a gene: 4. DNA for the CDR3: TGTGCCTGGAGTGTCAGACAGGGAGATTCACCCCTCCACTTT. It specifies CAWSVRQGDSPLHF. The whole variable domain, remainder taken from reference TRBV30 and TRBJ1-6, is SQTIHQWPATLVQPVGSPLSLECTVEGTSNPNLYWYRQAAGRGLQLLFYSVGIGQISSEVPQNLSASRPQDRQFILSSKKLLLSDSGFYLCAWSVRQGDSPLHFGNGTRLTVT.

This clonotype was picked up many times. V is TRBV6-1 and J is TRBJ1-6, with TRBD1 identical over 7 bases. V trimming: 6 bases; J trimming: 6 bases; junction bases outside the gene matches: 5. CDR1 is MNHNS and CDR2 is SASEGT in the germline V gene. This CDR3 is 14 amino acids long. The CDR3 DNA is TGTGCCAGCAGCTTTACAGGGGTTAATTCACCCCTCCACTTT. It specifies CASSFTGVNSPLHF.

As for this clonotype: This may stem from a read error, because a much larger clone lies one nucleotide away. V usage is TRBV2 and J usage is TRBJ2-3; 7 bases match TRBD2. This CDR3 has 14 residues. Germline values: CDR1 SNHLY, CDR2 FYNNEI. The DNA of the CDR3 is TGTGCCAGCGCGGAGACTAGCTCCACAGATACGCGGTATTTT. It is translated as CASAETSSTDTRYF.

This clonotype came up a few times. This rearrangement joins TRBV7-8 to TRBJ2-1, with TRBD2 matching 12 bases. The CDR3 length is 15 residues. Trimming at V came to 10 bases and at J to 4 bases, leaving 8 bases not matched to a gene. CDR1 and CDR2 from the germline V gene are SGHVS and FQNEAQ. DNA of the CDR3: TGTGCCACCGAGACTAGCGGGGGCCGGTACAATGAGCAGTTCTTC. Its translation: CATETSGGRYNEQFF.

The chain links TRBV3-1 to TRBJ1-5, with 7 bases identical to TRBD1. Germline trimming cut 2 bases from V and 1 base from J; bases unmatched to any gene: 2. Germline lookup yields CDR1 LGHDT and CDR2 YNNKEL (reference sequence). This CDR3 comprises 15 residues. The CDR3 protein is CASSQNRGSNQPQHF. CDR3 nucleotide sequence: TGTGCCAGCAGCCAAAACAGGGGAAGCAATCAGCCCCAGCATTTT.

This chain links TRBV7-8 with TRBJ1-5; TRBD1 matches 8 bases. The junction had 15 bases not matched to a gene; V was cut back by 5 bases and J by 0 bases. Germline CDR1 SGHVS, CDR2 FQNEAQ. The CDR3 contains 19 residues. CDR3: CASSPGQGHLLYSNQPQHF. CDR3 in DNA: TGTGCCAGCAGCCCTGGACAGGGTCATCTCCTATATAGCAATCAGCCCCAGCATTTT.

The chain uses TRBV30 and TRBJ1-6; 7 positions agree with TRBD1. V lost 0 bases and J lost 9; bases outside the gene matches: 5. This CDR3 contains 14 residues. Germline V gene lookup returns CDR1 GTSNPN and CDR2 SVGIG (reference sequence). In nucleotides, the CDR3 is TGTGCCTGGAGTGTATTACAGGGGCGTTCACCCCTCCACTTT. This sequence encodes CAWSVLQGRSPLHF.

This clonotype has more than one count but fewer than ten. This CDR3 is CSVTRQGNYGYTF. The CDR3 nucleotides read TGCAGCGTGACCAGACAGGGAAACTATGGCTACACCTTC. The V and J genes are TRBV29-1 and TRBJ1-2, with 7 bases aligning to TRBD1. Looked up from germline, CDR1 is SQVTM and CDR2 is ANQGSEA. The V and J ends lost 6 bases and 2 bases, in that order; junction bases with no gene match: 6. The CDR3 loop spans 13 amino acids.

This clonotype was seen many times. The gene calls are TRBV20-1 and TRBJ2-5, with D perhaps matching TRBD2 (5 bases). V lost 0 bases, J lost 5 bases, and 13 bases lay in between. Germline CDR1 is DFQATT and CDR2 is SNEGSKA (reference sequence). This CDR3 is 14 amino acids long. The CDR3 sequence: CSARDGLRGETQYF. The CDR3 DNA sequence: TGCAGTGCTAGAGATGGGCTTAGAGGGGAGACCCAGTACTTC.

The chain joins TRBV28 to TRBJ2-7; D gene uncertain. The CDR3 contains 13 residues. V was pared by 5 bases and J by 2 bases, with 10 bases between. The germline CDR1 and CDR2 sequences are MDHEN and SYDVKM. The CDR3 loop reads CASSQSSTYEQYF. The CDR3 region has the DNA TGTGCCAGCAGTCAATCAAGTACCTACGAGCAGTACTTC.

The rearrangement uses TRBV9 and TRBJ2-5, with 8 bases fitting TRBD2. CDR1 is SGDLS and CDR2 is YYNGEE in the germline V gene. This CDR3 region has 15 residues. Trimming at V came to 10 bases and at J to 1 base, leaving 12 bases not matched to a gene. The DNA of the CDR3 is TGTGCCTCCGACGGGGGGGGAGCGAGCCAAGAGACCCAGTACTTC. Translated: CASDGGGASQETQYF.

This clonotype was seen many times. The V and J genes are TRBV7-2 and TRBJ2-3; no clear D. There are 14 residues in the CDR3. In germline, CDR1 is SGHTA, CDR2 FQGNSA. The V gene lost 3 bases and the J gene lost 0 bases, with 7 bases spanning the gap. CDR3 sequence reads: CASSFSLSTDTQYF. The CDR3 nucleotides are TGTGCCAGCAGCTTCAGCCTAAGCACAGATACGCAGTATTTT.

This clonotype was observed a handful of times. The chain couples TRBV24-1 to TRBJ1-2, with 8 nucleotides matching TRBD1. The CDR3 loop spans 14 amino acids. V lost 4 bases to trimming and J lost 4 bases; unmatched junction nucleotides: 4. Germline CDR1 is KGHDR and CDR2 is SFDVKD. The CDR3 is CATSDPGGGYGYTF. In DNA form, the CDR3 reads TGTGCCACCAGTGACCCAGGGGGCGGCTATGGCTACACCTTC.

This clonotype was observed a single time. A read error is likely, as this CDR3 ends without the conserved phenylalanine or tryptophan. The chain combines TRBV6-2 or TRBV6-3 with TRBJ1-3; D unresolved. The germline gives CDR1 MNHEY, CDR2 SVGEGT. CDR3 size: 15 residues. The V end lost 6 bases, the J end lost 0 bases, and 12 bases lay between the germline ends. The CDR3 DNA sequence: TGTGCCAGCAGACGAGACGCCAACTCTGGAAACACCATATATTCT. Translating it yields CASRRDANSGNTIYS.

The V and J genes are TRBV18 and TRBJ1-6; 12 bases align to TRBD1. CDR3 length: 16 amino acids. Per the germline V gene, CDR1 is KGHSH and CDR2 is LQKENI. V shed 5 bases and J 8 bases; nucleotides not matched to a gene: 7. The CDR3 DNA is TGTGCCAGCTCAGCGACCGGGACAGGGGGCCATTCACCCCTCCACTTT. Its translation is CASSATGTGGHSPLHF.

Regarding this clonotype: A read error may explain this, as a much larger clone is one base away. The chain joins TRBV30 to TRBJ2-5; 7 positions match TRBD2. This CDR3 is built from 13 residues. Per the germline V gene, CDR1 is GTSNPN and CDR2 is SVGIG (reference sequence). Germline trimming cut 3 bases from V and 0 bases from J; bases unmatched to any gene: 1. CDR3 nucleotide sequence: TGTGCCTGGAGGGGGGGGAACCAAGAGACCCAGTACTTC. Its protein is CAWRGGNQETQYF. Together with reference TRBV30 and TRBJ2-5, the CDR3 gives the full variable domain: SQTIHQWPATLVQPVGSPLSLECTVEGTSNPNLYWYRQAAGRGLQLLFYSVGIGQISSEVPQNLSASRPQDRQFILSSKKLLLSDSGFYLCAWRGGNQETQYFGPGTRLLVL.

The sample holds a few counts of this clonotype. The chain recombines TRBV3-1 with TRBJ1-4, with D hard to call. This CDR3 has 15 amino acids. The V gene's germline CDR1 is LGHDT and CDR2 YNNKEL (reference sequence). Trimming pared 1 base from V and 4 bases from J, leaving 10 bases between. Here the CDR3 DNA reads TGTGCCAGCAGCCAAGTTGGCGACAATAATGAAAAACTGTTTTTT. Translated, it gives CASSQVGDNNEKLFF.

The chain recombines TRBV15 with TRBJ1-5, with unresolved D. There are 16 residues in the CDR3. Trimming removed 0 bases at V and 4 bases at J, with 13 bases between. CDR1 is LNHNV, CDR2 YYDKDF, per germline (reference sequence). The chain's CDR3 is CATSRDTGLENQPQHF. The CDR3 nucleotides are TGTGCCACCAGCAGAGATACTGGACTGGAAAATCAGCCCCAGCATTTT.

This clonotype appeared a few times. The CDR3 DNA reads as TGCGCCAGCAGCTCTGAGGGACAGGGGGCCCGTACCCGGGGAGAGACCCAGTACTTC. It yields the protein CASSSEGQGARTRGETQYF. The chain joins TRBV5-1 to TRBJ2-5; 12 nucleotides match TRBD1. The CDR3 contains 19 residues. The germline V gene has CDR1 SGHRS and CDR2 YFSETQ. V lost 3 bases, J lost 4 bases, and 16 bases stayed unmatched.

This clonotype has more than one count but fewer than ten. The chain is built from TRBV28 and TRBJ2-4, with 10 bases identical to TRBD1. The CDR3 runs to 15 residues. The germline CDR1 and CDR2 sequences are MDHEN and SYDVKM. The V gene end was trimmed by 6 bases and the J gene end by 2 bases; junction bases not matched to a gene: 4. The CDR3 region has the DNA TGTGCCAGCAGGACAGGGGGCGCATCCAAAAACATTCAGTACTTC. Encoded protein: CASRTGGASKNIQYF.

This clonotype was seen ten or more times. The V and J genes are TRBV6-1 and TRBJ1-1; D possibly corresponds to TRBD1 (6 bases). Germline V lookup: CDR1 MNHNS, CDR2 SASEGT. This CDR3 comprises 13 residues. Between the trimmed V and J ends, which lost 4 bases and 5 bases, there was a span of 11 bases. The CDR3 spells CASSAGEGTEAFF. As DNA, the CDR3 is TGTGCCAGCAGTGCAGGGGAGGGGACTGAAGCTTTCTTT.

In its sample, this clonotype was seen a few times. The rearrangement links TRBV2 to TRBJ2-1; TRBD2 matches 13 bases. Germline CDR1 reads SNHLY; CDR2 reads FYNNEI. With 8 bases clipped from V and 4 bases from J, the junction kept 17 bases outside the gene matches. This CDR3 spans 19 amino acids. The CDR3 DNA reads as TGTGCCAGCGGTGTTCGCAGGATACCGGGACTAGCGGGGTACAATGAGCAGTTCTTC. It encodes CASGVRRIPGLAGYNEQFF.

This clonotype was counted ten times or more. The chain carries TRBV11-1 and TRBJ2-7; unclear D gene. V dropped 1 base and J dropped 3 bases, with 7 bases sitting between them. CDR3 length: 13 amino acids. CDR1 is SGHAT and CDR2 is FQDESV in the germline V gene (reference sequence). Here the CDR3 reads CASSLVGNYEQYF. DNA for the CDR3: TGTGCCAGCAGCTTAGTCGGAAACTACGAGCAGTACTTC.

Concerning this clonotype: This may stem from a read error, because a much larger clone lies one nucleotide away. The CDR3 ends on some other residue instead of the conserved phenylalanine or tryptophan, so this is likely a read error. The gene calls are TRBV25-1 and TRBJ1-5, with D tentatively TRBD1 (6 bases). This CDR3 spans 14 amino acids. V was pared by 4 bases and J by 0 bases, with 7 bases between. Germline lookup yields CDR1 MGHDK and CDR2 SYGVNS. In nucleotides, the CDR3 is TGTGCCAGCAGTGGGGACACTAGCAATCAGCCCCAGCATTCT. It yields the protein CASSGDTSNQPQHS.